The entry that follows covers one T cell receptor (beta chain) sequence. What it binds is not known. This sample was taken from a study of CD8 T cells in ankylosing spondylitis. Study-wide results and caveats: In ankylosing spondylitis blood, a motif of roughly eight highly homologous TCR beta variants appeared characteristic. It was reported that disease-linked clones were significantly enriched in matched ankylosing spondylitis synovial fluid. Prior work had noted some motif variants in reactive arthritis blood and synovial fluid.

Scientists made TCR beta libraries using quantitative 5'-RACE with molecular barcodes. TCRdb called the 5' RACE reads again in MiXCR, with one record for every CDR3 protein. The data show 350,000 to 550,000 distinct CDR3 sequences, 25% to 30% seen once. Germline V lookup: CDR1 SGHAT, CDR2 FQNNGV. The CDR3 spans 14 residues. V dropped 3 bases and J dropped 3 bases, with 8 bases sitting between them. Material for sequencing was blood, either unsorted or a sorted T cell fraction (not recorded which). The sequence derives from a male donor with ankylosing spondylitis. The chain couples TRBV11-2 to TRBJ2-2; D perhaps matches TRBD1 (6 bases). The chain's CDR3 is CASSFAGDTGELFF. DNA for the CDR3: TGTGCCAGCAGCTTTGCAGGGGACACCGGGGAGCTGTTTTTT.